The 3 T cell receptor beta chains below all came from one sample that was sequenced in a study of T cell changes during pregnancy in multiple sclerosis. Some clones are missing from TCRdb's copy, which holds only in-frame ones; the method was immunoSEQ multiplex PCR. The sample consists of tens of thousands of clones, more than 90% of them appearing once. Sequenced here: CD8+ T cells from peripheral blood mononuclear cells, sampled in the third trimester of pregnancy. The origin of the receptors is a female donor with multiple sclerosis, enrolled in a pregnancy study.

This rearrangement joins TRBV9 to TRBJ1-3, with a possible D match to TRBD1 (6 bases). Trimming shortened V by 0 bases and J by 6 bases, and 7 bases separated the two germline ends. The CDR3 is 13 residues long. Per germline, CDR1 SGDLS and CDR2 YYNGEE. CDR3 sequence (DNA): TGTGCCAGCAGCGTAGCAGGGGAAAACACCATATATTTT. Translated: CASSVAGENTIYF.

The rearrangement joins TRBV9 to TRBJ1-2; D remains ambiguous. CDR3 length: 14 amino acids. Trimming stripped 0 bases from V and 5 bases from J, with 11 bases between. Per germline, CDR1 SGDLS and CDR2 YYNGEE. The CDR3 is CASSVVSGSYGYTF. The CDR3 DNA is TGTGCCAGCAGCGTAGTCTCGGGGTCGTATGGCTACACCTTC.

CDR3 in DNA: TGTGCCAGCAGCCAAATAGCGGGAGCCTTCAACGAGCAGTACTTC. Encoded protein: CASSQIAGAFNEQYF. The genes are TRBV4-2 and TRBJ2-7; TRBD2 matches at 9 bases. Germline trimming cut 2 bases from V and 5 bases from J; bases unmatched to any gene: 7. The CDR3 has 15 amino acids. Germline V CDR1 and CDR2: LGHNA, YNFKEQ.